Below are 14 T cell receptor beta chains sequenced from a single sample in a study of control samples from healthy donors and cancer patients. The method was immunoSEQ multiplex PCR; TCRdb's version includes in-frame clones alone and lacks a portion of them. The repertoire includes about 54,000 clones, around 95% of them detected once, and roughly 1.8% sits in the top ten. The sequenced sample was blood. These TCRs come from a woman in her twenties or thirties in good health.

This chain links TRBV4-1 with TRBJ1-3; TRBD1 matches 8 bases. The length of the CDR3 is 16 residues. Germline CDR1 reads MGHRA; CDR2 reads YSYEKL. J was trimmed by 3 bases and V by 2 bases; bases with no gene match: 6. The CDR3 nucleotides are TGCGCCAGCAGCCAACTAGACAGGGGACGTGGAAACACCATATATTTT. Translated, it gives CASSQLDRGRGNTIYF.

Remarks on this clone: The junction does not match germline at one end; this may be a read error. V is TRBV11-2 and J is TRBJ2-2, with 7 bases matching TRBD2. Germline V gene data show CDR1 as SGHAT and CDR2 as FQNNGV. The CDR3 spans 17 residues. In DNA form, the CDR3 reads TGTGCCAGCAGCTTAATTGGCGGGACTATCAACACCGGGGAGCTGCTTTTT. It codes for CASSLIGGTINTGELLF.

This chain uses TRBV7-9 with TRBJ2-5, with 7 bases that match TRBD2. The ends lost 1 base at V and 4 bases at J; junction bases unmatched: 6. Looked up from germline, CDR1 is SEHNR and CDR2 is FQNEAQ (reference sequence). This CDR3 region has 15 residues. For the CDR3, the DNA is TGTGCCAGCAGCTTAGTTGCGGGAGTTCGAGAGACCCAGTACTTC. This translates into CASSLVAGVRETQYF.

This clone has only one observation. The rearrangement joins TRBV5-1 to TRBJ2-1; 9 bases map to TRBD1. Germline CDR1 is SGHRS and CDR2 is YFSETQ. V lost 3 bases and J lost 14; bases outside the gene matches: 18. The CDR3 contains 16 residues. The DNA for the CDR3 is TGCGCCAGCAGCTCCACCTCGGGACAGGGAGAGGCCCAAGAGTTCTTC. Its translation: CASSSTSGQGEAQEFF.

The chain uses TRBV30 and TRBJ2-3; TRBD2 matches at 11 bases. Trimming took 3 bases from V and 5 from J; bases not matched to a gene: 4. Germline assignment: CDR1 GTSNPN and CDR2 SVGIG (reference sequence). CDR3 length equals 14 residues. CDR3 residues: CAWRLAGVVDTQYF. The CDR3 DNA reads as TGTGCCTGGAGACTAGCGGGAGTGGTAGATACGCAGTATTTT.

V is TRBV11-2 and J is TRBJ1-2; TRBD1 is a possible D gene (5 bases). Germline assignment: CDR1 SGHAT and CDR2 FQNNGV. CDR3 length: 14 amino acids. Deletions cut 1 base from V and 5 bases from J, with 11 bases between. The CDR3 protein is CASSLGARGYGYTF. In nucleotides, the CDR3 is TGTGCCAGCAGCTTAGGGGCGCGGGGGTATGGCTACACCTTC.

The genes are TRBV3-1 (or the pseudogene TRBV3-2) and TRBJ2-1; TRBD1 is a possible D gene (6 bases). Germline CDR1 and CDR2: LGHDT and YNNKEL (reference sequence). CDR3 length: 13 residues. Trimming left V 5 bases short and J 5 bases short, with 10 bases between. The CDR3 nucleotides read TGTGCCAGCAGCTACAACAGGGACAATGAGCAGTTCTTC. Protein product: CASSYNRDNEQFF.

The CDR3 sequence: CASKEGPRRDYGYTF. The CDR3 region has the DNA TGCGCCAGCAAAGAAGGACCTCGTCGGGACTATGGCTACACCTTC. The genes are TRBV4-1 and TRBJ1-2, with D unclear. The CDR3 extends over 15 amino acids. Trimming shortened V by 7 bases and J by 3 bases, and 18 bases separated the two germline ends. In germline, CDR1 is MGHRA, CDR2 YSYEKL.

This rearrangement joins TRBV19 to TRBJ2-1, with TRBD1 matching over 10 bases. This CDR3 contains 15 residues. The junction had 10 bases not matched to a gene; V was cut back by 6 bases and J by 8 bases. The germline CDR1 and CDR2 sequences are LNHDA and SQIVND (reference sequence). The CDR3 loop reads CASRRIRDRGYEQFF. The CDR3 DNA follows: TGTGCCAGTAGACGAATCCGGGACAGGGGATATGAGCAGTTCTTC.

The rearrangement uses TRBV5-4 and TRBJ1-5; the D is unclear. The CDR3 consists of 13 residues. Germline V gene data show CDR1 as SGHNT and CDR2 as YYREEE (reference sequence). The V end lost 0 bases, the J end lost 9 bases, and 10 bases lay between the germline ends. Here the CDR3 DNA reads TGTGCCAGCAGCTTGGACGGGGTTGGGCCCCAGCATTTT. It specifies CASSLDGVGPQHF. The whole variable domain, remainder taken from reference TRBV5-4 and TRBJ1-5, is ETGVTQSPTHLIKTRGQQVTLRCSSQSGHNTVSWYQQALGQGPQFIFQYYREEENGRGNFPPRFSGLQFPNYSSELNVNALELDDSALYLCASSLDGVGPQHFGDGTRLSIL.

The V gene is TRBV19, the J gene TRBJ2-4; D tentatively reads TRBD1 or TRBD2 (6 bases each). Germline lookup yields CDR1 LNHDA and CDR2 SQIVND (reference sequence). V was trimmed by 3 bases and J by 5 bases, leaving 11 bases between them. There are 14 residues in the CDR3. CDR3 region: CASSIGGRENIQYF. As DNA, the CDR3 is TGTGCCAGTAGTATTGGGGGGCGGGAAAACATTCAGTACTTC.

The chain joins TRBV28 to TRBJ1-6; possible D gene TRBD1, 6 bases. From germline, CDR1 is MDHEN and CDR2 SYDVKM. The CDR3 has 15 residues. Trimming pared 6 bases from V and 7 bases from J, leaving 16 bases between. The CDR3 sequence is CASRETGSKNSPLHF. The CDR3 nucleotides are TGTGCCAGCAGAGAAACAGGGTCCAAGAATTCACCCCTCCACTTT.

The gene calls are TRBV27 and TRBJ2-3; D ambiguous. Germline CDR1 and CDR2: MNHEY and SMNVEV (reference sequence). The CDR3 is made up of 16 amino acids. V lost 5 bases and J 5 bases, leaving 20 bases between the germline ends. The CDR3 here is CASSPSWPPLGDTQYF. The CDR3 nucleotides are TGTGCCAGCAGTCCCTCGTGGCCCCCGTTGGGAGATACGCAGTATTTT.

The chain has TRBV7-9 and TRBJ2-1, with 9 bases that match TRBD2. The germline CDR1 and CDR2 sequences are SEHNR and FQNEAQ (reference sequence). The CDR3 totals 17 residues. The J segment lost 3 bases and the V segment lost 1 base, leaving 7 bases of the junction unmatched. The CDR3 nucleotides are TGTGCCAGCAGCTTAGTAGGGCTAGCGGGACTCTACAATGAGCAGTTCTTC. This translates into CASSLVGLAGLYNEQFF.